This record looks at one T cell receptor (beta chain) sequence and its context. Its antigen is undetermined. The data belong to a study of cytomegalovirus exposure and HLA in healthy donors. The donors were members of the validation cohort, which comprised 120 subjects and was separate from the first cohort of 670 or so subjects. Assay: immunoSEQ multiplex PCR; the TCRdb copy retains only in-frame clones and omits some. The sample shows around 54,000 clones, approximately 89% of them seen only once. Study outcomes and limitations: The tendency of first-cohort TCR clusters to co-occur in the 120 or so validation repertoires emerged from a later analysis. Confirmation in vitro established that a few CMV-associated chains were specific for CMV antigens. Some public TCRs appeared in many individuals, while most sequences were rare.

V was shortened by 3 bases and J by 8 bases, with 6 bases between the two germline ends. Germline V gene sequence: CDR1 SGHDT, CDR2 YYEEEE. The CDR3 runs 11 residues. Material for sequencing was PBMCs. V is TRBV5-6 and J is TRBJ2-1; no reliable D call. The sequence was obtained from a woman younger than 35 in good health and CMV-seropositive. The CDR3 DNA is TGTGCCAGCAGCTACAGTGATGAGCAGTTCTTC. Its translation: CASSYSDEQFF.